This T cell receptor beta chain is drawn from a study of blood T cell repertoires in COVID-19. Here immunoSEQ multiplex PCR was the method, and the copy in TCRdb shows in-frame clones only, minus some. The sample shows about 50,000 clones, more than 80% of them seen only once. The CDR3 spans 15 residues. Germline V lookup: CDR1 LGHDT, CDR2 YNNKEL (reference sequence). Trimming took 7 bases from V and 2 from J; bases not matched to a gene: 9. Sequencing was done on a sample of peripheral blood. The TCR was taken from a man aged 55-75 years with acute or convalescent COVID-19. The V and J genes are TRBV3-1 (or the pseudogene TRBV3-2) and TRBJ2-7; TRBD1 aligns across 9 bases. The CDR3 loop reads CASTLTRDRAYEQYF. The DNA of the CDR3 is TGTGCCAGCACCCTTACCCGGGACAGGGCCTACGAGCAGTACTTC.